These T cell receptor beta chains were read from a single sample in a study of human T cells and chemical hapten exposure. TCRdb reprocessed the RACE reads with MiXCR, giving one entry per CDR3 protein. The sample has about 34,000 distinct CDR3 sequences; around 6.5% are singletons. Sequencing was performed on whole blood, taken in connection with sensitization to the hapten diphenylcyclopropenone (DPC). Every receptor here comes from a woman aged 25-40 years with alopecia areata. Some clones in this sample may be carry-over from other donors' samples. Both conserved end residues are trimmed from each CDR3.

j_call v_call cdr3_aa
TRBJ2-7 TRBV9 ASSPRDRSYEQY
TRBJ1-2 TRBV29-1 SVEQDGYT
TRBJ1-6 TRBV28 ASSLARGPYSPLH
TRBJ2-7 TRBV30 AWSVSGLHEQY
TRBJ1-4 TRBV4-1 ASSQGTYEKLF
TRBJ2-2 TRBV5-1 ASSLEGQANTGELF
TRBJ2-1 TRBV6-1 ASSERRTSGGANEQF
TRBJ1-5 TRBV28 ASRAGNGNQPQH
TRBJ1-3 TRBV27 ASHRGGEGNTIY
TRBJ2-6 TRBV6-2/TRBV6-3 ASRQRQVGASGANVLT
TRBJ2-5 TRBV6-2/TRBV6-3 ASTKKWGSETQY
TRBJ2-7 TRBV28 ASSFRGLAGYEQY
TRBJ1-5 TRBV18 ASSQQGNQPQH
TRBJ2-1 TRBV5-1 ASSLGGDLNEQF
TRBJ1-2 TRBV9 ASSVDQGTYGYT
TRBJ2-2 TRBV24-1 ATSWGSNTGELF
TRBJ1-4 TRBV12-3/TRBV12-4 ASSPRTGDEKLF
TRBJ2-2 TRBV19 ASSIGTGELF
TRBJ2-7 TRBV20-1 SASSGTFFLSYEQY
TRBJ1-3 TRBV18 ASSPSGSGNTIY
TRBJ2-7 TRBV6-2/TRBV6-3 ASSYGPNSGY
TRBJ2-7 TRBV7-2 ASSLFGQGEDEQY
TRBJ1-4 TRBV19 ASARDRNEKLF
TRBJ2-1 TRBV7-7 ASSTLGGVYNEQF
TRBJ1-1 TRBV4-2 ASSRYYGTAEKMNTEAF
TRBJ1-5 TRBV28 ASSGNQPQH
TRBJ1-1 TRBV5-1 ASSLGSTNTEAF
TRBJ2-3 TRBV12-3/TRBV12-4 ASSLGNPNTQY
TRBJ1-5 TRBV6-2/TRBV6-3 ASSWDRGNQPQH
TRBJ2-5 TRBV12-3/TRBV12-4 ASRAGLRKESQY
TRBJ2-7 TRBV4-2 ASSQARDRAAEQY
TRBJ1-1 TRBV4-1 ASLGDRPEAF
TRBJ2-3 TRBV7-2 ASTTEGSDTQY
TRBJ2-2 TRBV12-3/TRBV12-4 ASNPQGAGELF
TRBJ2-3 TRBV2 ASSVRDPDTDTQY
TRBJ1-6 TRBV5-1 ASSLSGNSYNSPLH
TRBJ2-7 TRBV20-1 SARGPGQFYEQY
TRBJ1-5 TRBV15 ATSRGTASNQPQH
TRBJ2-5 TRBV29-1 SVDGLAGGSETQY
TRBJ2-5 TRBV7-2 ASSNPGGGETQY
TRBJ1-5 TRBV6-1 ASSDGGFRVNQPQH
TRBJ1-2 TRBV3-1 ASSSGQGDYGYT
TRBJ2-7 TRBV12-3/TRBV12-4 ASSPGTETYEQY
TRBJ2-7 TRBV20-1 SARFAGGVSSYEQY
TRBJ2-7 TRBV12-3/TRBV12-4 ASSYRGYEQY
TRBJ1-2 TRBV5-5 ASSQGQLYGYT
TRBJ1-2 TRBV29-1 SVPTGGQEGYT
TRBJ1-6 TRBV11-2 ASSLAGGAAGVSPLH
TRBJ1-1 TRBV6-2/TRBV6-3 ASSYGHRVVGTEAF
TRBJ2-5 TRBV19 ASSGTVFQETQY
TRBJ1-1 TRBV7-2 ASSTNMNTEAF
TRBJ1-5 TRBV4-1 ASSLGQGAYSNQPQH
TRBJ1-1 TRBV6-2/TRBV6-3 ASSYRNRATEAF
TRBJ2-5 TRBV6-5 ASNSEPTQY
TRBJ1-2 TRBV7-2 ASSLDTGGPNYGYT
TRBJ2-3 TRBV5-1 ASSLLAGVTDTQY
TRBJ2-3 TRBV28 ASSRGGTAGTNTQY
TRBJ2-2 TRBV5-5 VSSPTGGLTGELF
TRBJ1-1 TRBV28 ASRGTLNTEAF